Here is one T cell receptor (beta chain) with its context. What it binds is unknown. Under the authors' procedure: Filtering differed for immunoSEQ, which gave only junction sequences without quality scores. Here immunoSEQ multiplex PCR was the method, and the copy in TCRdb shows in-frame clones only, minus some. V and J calls plus clone size are reproduced from that table; the DNA served to infer D and trimming. This sample has approximately 810,000 clones; 80% to 95% occur once, and the top ten carry less than 25%. Germline CDR1 and CDR2: SGHAT and FQNNGV. The CDR3 is 17 amino acids. The V gene lost 2 bases and the J gene lost 3 bases, with 14 bases spanning the gap. The entry originates in a study of shared clonotypes between healthy human individuals. The study, taken as a whole, reports: Despite large depth, sorted-subset datasets appeared incompletely sequenced.

Naive-designated CD8 cells lacked CD45RO, were positively enriched for CCR7, and omitted terminally differentiated effector memory CD45RA+ cells. V and J are TRBV11-2 and TRBJ2-6, with a tentative D call TRBD2 (5 bases). The TCR comes from a man aged 25-45 years in good health. Sequenced input: naive CD8+ T cells sorted from blood. Here the CDR3 DNA reads TGTGCCAGCAGCTTATATTCTTGGAGCGGTGGGGCCAACGTCCTGACTTTC. Translated: CASSLYSWSGGANVLTF.